The entry below describes one TCR beta chain. Its antigen is unidentified. The CDR3 runs to 13 residues. The germline V gene has CDR1 SGDLS and CDR2 YYNGEE. V was pared by 4 bases and J by 0 bases, with 5 bases between. The data originate from a study of shared clonotypes between healthy human individuals. The overall study: Researchers drew samples from a couple of women and a few men aged 18 to 49. CD8 memory received one plate per donor, CD8 naive two, CD4 memory three and CD4 naive three.

The repertoire was sequenced with immunoSEQ multiplex PCR; TCRdb's copy has only in-frame clones and lacks some. The data show some 1 million clones, around 76% seen once. Study-wide results and limits: Compared with clonotypes that all four donors shared, non-shared clonotypes had lower generation probabilities.

From CD4+ cells came CD45RA+ naive and CD45RA-negative memory subsets. The source of this sequence is a young man in good health. The V gene is TRBV9, the J gene TRBJ1-3; D unresolved. The sample comprised memory CD4+ T cells sorted from blood. Subset indicated: CD45RA-negative fraction. CDR3 amino acids: CASSRVSGNTIYF. CDR3 DNA sequence: TGTGCCAGCAGCAGGGTCTCTGGAAACACCATATATTTT.